This entry lists 3 T cell receptor beta chains sequenced from one sample in a study of shared clonotypes between healthy human individuals. The assay was immunoSEQ multiplex PCR, and TCRdb's table has in-frame clones only and misses some. The table has about 480,000 clones, about three quarters seen once; the top ten hold roughly an eighth. Sequenced material: PBMCs. The receptors derive from a woman in her thirties or forties in good health. Some clones in this sample may be carry-over from other donors' samples.

CDR3 in DNA: TGTGCCAGCAGTTCCGATGATCCAGGCACAGATACGCAGTATTTT. Amino acids: CASSSDDPGTDTQYF. The chain uses TRBV28 and TRBJ2-3; D unclear. V was trimmed by 4 bases and J by 1 base, leaving 12 bases between them. The V gene's germline CDR1 is MDHEN and CDR2 SYDVKM. The CDR3 loop spans 15 amino acids.

V usage is TRBV23-1 and J usage is TRBJ1-5; D call uncertain. TRBV23-1 is known as an ORF, though its function is uncertain. The CDR3 spans 12 residues. The germline V and J ends were trimmed by 7 bases and 1 base, with 5 bases remaining between them. Here the CDR3 reads CASIRSNQPQHF. The CDR3 bases are TGCGCCAGCATCCGGAGCAATCAGCCCCAGCATTTT.

This clone occurred a few times. The chain has TRBV11-2 and TRBJ1-4, with 7 positions matching TRBD1. Germline-derived CDR1 and CDR2 are SGHAT and FQNNGV. V was clipped by 4 bases and J by 2 bases; unmatched bases: 1. CDR3 size: 14 residues. CDR3 bases: TGTGCCAGCAGCTCAGGGGGGACTAATGAAAAACTGTTTTTT. Amino acids: CASSSGGTNEKLFF.